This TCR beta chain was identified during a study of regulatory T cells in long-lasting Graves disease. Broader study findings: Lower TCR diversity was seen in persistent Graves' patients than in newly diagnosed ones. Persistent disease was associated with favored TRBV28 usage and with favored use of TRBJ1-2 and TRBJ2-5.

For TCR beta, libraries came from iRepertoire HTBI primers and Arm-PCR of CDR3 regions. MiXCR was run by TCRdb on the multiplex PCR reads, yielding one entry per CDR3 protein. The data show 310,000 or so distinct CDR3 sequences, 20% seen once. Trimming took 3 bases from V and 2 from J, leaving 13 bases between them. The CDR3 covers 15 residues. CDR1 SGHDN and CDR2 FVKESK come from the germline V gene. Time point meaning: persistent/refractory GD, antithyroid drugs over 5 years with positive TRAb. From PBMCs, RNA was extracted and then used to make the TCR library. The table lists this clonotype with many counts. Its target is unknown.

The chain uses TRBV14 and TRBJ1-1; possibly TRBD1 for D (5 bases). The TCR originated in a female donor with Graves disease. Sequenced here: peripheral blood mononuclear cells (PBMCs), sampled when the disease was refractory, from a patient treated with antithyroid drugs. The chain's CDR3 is CASSQRSGLNTEAFF. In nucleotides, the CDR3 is TGTGCCAGCAGCCAGAGATCAGGGCTTAACACTGAAGCTTTCTTT. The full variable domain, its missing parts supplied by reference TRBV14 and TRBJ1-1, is EAGVTQFPSHSVIEKGQTVTLRCDPISGHDNLYWYRRVMGKEIKFLLHFVKESKQDESGMPNNRFLAERTGGTYSTLKVQPAELEDSGVYFCASSQRSGLNTEAFFGQGTRLTVV.